This T cell receptor beta chain was captured by sequencing in a study of beta chain features in type 1 diabetes. General observations from the study: Researchers cautioned that cDNA sequencing could over-represent cells with high TCR expression.

Blood was drawn once from each donor into heparinised tubes. The draws averaged about 120 mL. What was sequenced were expressed TCRB transcripts, since all of the isolated RNA had been reverse transcribed. The assay was immunoSEQ multiplex PCR, and TCRdb's table has in-frame clones only and misses some. Of roughly 400,000 clones detected, more than 11% appear once; the ten largest clones hold roughly 0.035%. About this clone: Its antigen is unidentified.

The source is a man aged 25 to 40 in good health. Sequenced input: naive CD4+ T cells from blood.

CDR3 amino acids: CASSQERQGRGVQFF. In DNA, the CDR3 is TGCGCCAGCAGCCAAGAGAGGCAGGGGAGGGGGGTGCAGTTCTTC. The chain combines TRBV4-3 with TRBJ2-1, with a tentative D call TRBD2 (7 bases). The CDR3 sequence is 15 residues long. Germline loops: CDR1 LGHNA, CDR2 YSLEER. The V end was cut by 0 bases, the J end by 12 bases, with 18 bases between.